This TCR beta chain derives from a study of blood T cells in healthy people across ages. Findings of the study overall: The study found more naive CD4+ cells and higher diversity in long-lived than aged donors.

It was with a sample-barcoded 5' primer and a J-beta primer mix that a second PCR of roughly 7 to 12 cycles was run. Using its own MiXCR run on the 5' RACE reads, TCRdb lists one record per CDR3 protein. The sample gives around 500,000 distinct CDR3 sequences, over 25% of which show up once; approximately 4% is in the top ten. The CDR3 extends over 12 amino acids. Trimming pared 5 bases from V and 6 bases from J, leaving 12 bases between. Germline assignment: CDR1 SGHKS and CDR2 YYEKEE (reference sequence). This clonotype was seen a handful of times. Its antigen remains unidentified. The same data also went into a second study, on T cells of mothers and their children.

The clonotype was recovered from a boy aged 2 to 10 in good health. The rearrangement joins TRBV5-5 to TRBJ2-7, with D uncertain. Source material: blood. The CDR3 nucleotides are TGTGCCAGCAGGGTTACGGGCGGCGAGCAGTACTTC. Its translation is CASRVTGGEQYF.